The sample holds many counts of the clone carrying this T cell receptor beta chain. Antigen specificity is unknown. The sample comes from a study of regulatory T cells in long-lasting Graves disease. General study findings and limits: Having only a small sample size may have limited accuracy. Persistent patients shared more public clonotypes (under 3,000) than newly diagnosed patients (approximately 960).

The CDR3 length is 21 residues. Germline lookup yields CDR1 MNHEY and CDR2 SVGAGI. Trimming took 1 base from V and 3 from J; bases not matched to a gene: 21. The time point is: persistent/refractory GD, antithyroid drugs over 5 years with positive TRAb. Generation of the TCR library employed RNA extracted from PBMCs. With iRepertoire HTBI primers and Arm-PCR of CDR3 regions, TCR beta libraries were built. One entry per CDR3 protein, called by TCRdb with MiXCR from the multiplex PCR reads. The sample carries over 300,000 distinct CDR3 sequences, around 20% recorded once. Material: peripheral blood mononuclear cells (PBMCs), obtained when the disease was refractory, from a patient treated with antithyroid drugs. The chain employs TRBV6-5 and TRBJ2-7; 10 nucleotides line up with TRBD2. The clonotype originates from a female donor with Graves disease. The CDR3 region is CASSYWGLVVAGGSVVYEQYF. In DNA form, the CDR3 reads TGTGCCAGCAGTTACTGGGGTCTCGTGGTAGCGGGAGGTAGTGTGGTCTACGAGCAGTACTTC.